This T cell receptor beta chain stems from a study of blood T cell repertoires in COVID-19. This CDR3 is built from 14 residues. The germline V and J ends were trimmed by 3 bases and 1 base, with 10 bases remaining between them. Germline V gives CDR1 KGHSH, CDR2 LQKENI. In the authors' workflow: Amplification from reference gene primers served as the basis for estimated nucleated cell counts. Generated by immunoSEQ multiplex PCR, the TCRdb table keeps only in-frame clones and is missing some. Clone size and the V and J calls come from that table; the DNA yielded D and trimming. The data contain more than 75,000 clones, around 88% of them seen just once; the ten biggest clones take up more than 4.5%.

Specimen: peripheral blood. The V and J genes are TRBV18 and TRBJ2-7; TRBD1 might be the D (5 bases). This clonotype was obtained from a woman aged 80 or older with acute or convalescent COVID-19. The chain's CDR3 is CASSPVDSSYEQYF. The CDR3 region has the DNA TGTGCCAGCTCACCTGTCGACAGTTCCTACGAGCAGTACTTC.